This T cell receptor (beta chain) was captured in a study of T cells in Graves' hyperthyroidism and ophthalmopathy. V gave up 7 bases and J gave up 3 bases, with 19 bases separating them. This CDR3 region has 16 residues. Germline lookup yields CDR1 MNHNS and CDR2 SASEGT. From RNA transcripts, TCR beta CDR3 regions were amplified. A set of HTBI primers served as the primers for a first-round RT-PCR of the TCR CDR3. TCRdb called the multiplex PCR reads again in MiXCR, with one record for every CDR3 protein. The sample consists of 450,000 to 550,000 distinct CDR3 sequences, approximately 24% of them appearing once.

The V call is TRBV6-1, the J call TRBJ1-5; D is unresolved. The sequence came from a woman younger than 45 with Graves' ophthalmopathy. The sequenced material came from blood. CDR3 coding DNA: TGTGCCAGCACCCTAAGTGGTGTGGCAGACAATCAGCCCCAGCATTTT. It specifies CASTLSGVADNQPQHF.